A single sample gave rise to the 28 T cell receptor beta chains below, sequenced in a study of T cell changes during pregnancy in multiple sclerosis. Using immunoSEQ multiplex PCR, the repertoire was profiled, and TCRdb retains in-frame clones only, with some absent. The table lists 60,000 or so clones, roughly 91% of them singletons, with approximately 2.3% in the top ten. Sequences were derived from peripheral blood, sampled in the second trimester of pregnancy. Receptors originate from a female donor in good health, enrolled as a control in a pregnancy study.

The V gene is TRBV19, the J gene TRBJ2-1, with 7 nucleotides matching TRBD2. V dropped 10 bases and J dropped 0; count of bases not matched to a gene: 9. CDR1 is LNHDA and CDR2 is SQIVND in the germline V gene (reference sequence). This CDR3 is built from 15 residues. CDR3 bases: TGTGCCACCATGGGGAGGGCCGGCTCCTACAATGAGCAGTTCTTC. Protein sequence: CATMGRAGSYNEQFF.

V and J are TRBV9 and TRBJ2-3; 8 nucleotides line up with TRBD2. Germline V gives CDR1 SGDLS, CDR2 YYNGEE. This CDR3 comprises 16 residues. The J segment lost 4 bases and the V segment lost 3 bases, leaving 10 bases of the junction unmatched. This CDR3 is CASSDRPGLDADTQYF. The CDR3 coding sequence is TGTGCCAGCAGCGACCGACCGGGACTAGATGCAGATACGCAGTATTTT.

This chain uses TRBV13 with TRBJ1-2, with D possibly matching TRBD1 (6 bases). The CDR3 sequence is 15 residues long. Germline V gene sequence: CDR1 PRHDT, CDR2 FYEKMQ (reference sequence). Trimming shortened V by 1 base and J by 8 bases, and 17 bases separated the two germline ends. The chain's CDR3 is CASSLDLAGEKGYTF. CDR3 coding DNA: TGTGCCAGCAGCTTAGACTTGGCAGGGGAGAAGGGCTACACCTTC.

This chain links TRBV19 with TRBJ2-7; 7 bases line up with TRBD2. Germline values: CDR1 LNHDA, CDR2 SQIVND (reference sequence). V lost 7 bases, J lost 3 bases, and 3 bases stayed unmatched. This CDR3 contains 12 residues. The CDR3 spells CASTGLNYEQYF. The DNA of the CDR3 is TGTGCCAGTACGGGACTAAACTACGAGCAGTACTTC.

J is TRBJ1-4 and V is TRBV6-5, with D perhaps matching TRBD1 (6 bases). There are 13 residues in the CDR3. V lost 6 bases and J 8 bases, leaving 13 bases between the germline ends. CDR1 MNHEY and CDR2 SVGAGI come from the germline V gene. The CDR3 DNA follows: TGTGCCAGCAGACAGGGTTTTGGAGAAAAACTGTTTTTT. This gives the protein CASRQGFGEKLFF.

This chain links TRBV5-4 with TRBJ2-7; 8 nucleotides align to TRBD2. In germline, CDR1 is SGHNT, CDR2 YYREEE (reference sequence). V shed 7 bases and J 7 bases; nucleotides not matched to a gene: 13. This CDR3 comprises 14 residues. As DNA, the CDR3 is TGTGCCAGCTCCTCCGGGGGGGCTCGAGTAGAGCAGTACTTC. Amino acids: CASSSGGARVEQYF. The variable domain in full, completed from reference TRBV5-4 and TRBJ2-7, reads ETGVTQSPTHLIKTRGQQVTLRCSSQSGHNTVSWYQQALGQGPQFIFQYYREEENGRGNFPPRFSGLQFPNYSSELNVNALELDDSALYLCASSSGGARVEQYFGPGTRLTVT.

The chain recombines TRBV10-2 with TRBJ1-2; D uncertain. The CDR3 consists of 12 residues. Germline loops: CDR1 WSHSY, CDR2 SAAADI. Trimming took 4 bases from V and 4 from J, leaving 7 bases between them. The CDR3 region has the DNA TGCGCCAGCAGTGTGCGGGGCTATGGCTACACCTTC. Translation: CASSVRGYGYTF.

The chain links TRBV5-1 to TRBJ1-6; D is perhaps TRBD1 (6 bases). V was cut by 4 bases and J by 11 bases, with 19 bases left in between. CDR1 SGHRS and CDR2 YFSETQ come from the germline V gene. There are 15 residues in the CDR3. The CDR3 DNA is TGCGCCAGCAGCCCAACCCCAAAACAGGGAACACCCCTCCACTTT. Encoded protein: CASSPTPKQGTPLHF.

The rearrangement joins TRBV10-2 to TRBJ2-7; D possibly corresponds to TRBD2 (6 bases). The germline V and J ends were trimmed by 2 bases and 6 bases, with 20 bases remaining between them. Germline values: CDR1 WSHSY, CDR2 SAAADI. This CDR3 has 16 residues. CDR3: CASSESGQGGRREQYF. CDR3 bases: TGCGCCAGCAGTGAGAGCGGGCAAGGAGGTCGTCGCGAGCAGTACTTC.

This clone was detected a few times. The J gene is TRBJ1-1, the V gene TRBV20-1; D not resolved. CDR1 is DFQATT and CDR2 is SNEGSKA in the germline V gene (reference sequence). Trimming took 6 bases from V and 4 from J, leaving 6 bases between them. The CDR3 sequence is 10 residues long. As DNA, the CDR3 is TGCAGTGCCCGGGGCACTGAAGCTTTCTTT. Amino acids: CSARGTEAFF.

The gene calls are TRBV5-1 and TRBJ2-3, with 7 nucleotides matching TRBD2. V lost 4 bases and J lost 5; bases outside the gene matches: 10. This CDR3 has 15 residues. Germline CDR1 is SGHRS and CDR2 is YFSETQ. The CDR3 coding sequence is TGCGCCAGCAGCCCGGGGAGGGTAGCGGGAGATACGCAGTATTTT. Encoded protein: CASSPGRVAGDTQYF.

The rearrangement links TRBV7-9 to TRBJ1-2; the D gene is possibly TRBD1 (5 bases). CDR1 and CDR2 from the germline V gene are SEHNR and FQNEAQ (reference sequence). The CDR3 loop spans 15 amino acids. Trimming cost V 5 bases and J 2 bases, with 15 bases left between them. This CDR3 is CASSTVGAGNYGYTF. In DNA, the CDR3 is TGTGCCAGCAGCACAGTAGGGGCAGGAAACTATGGCTACACCTTC.

The CDR3 coding sequence is TGTGCCAGCAGCCCCATGGGGGGTTATCAGCCCCAGCATTTT. This sequence encodes CASSPMGGYQPQHF. The chain links TRBV5-6 to TRBJ1-5, with TRBD1 as a possible D gene (5 bases). The CDR3 has 14 amino acids. The germline gives CDR1 SGHDT, CDR2 YYEEEE. V gave up 4 bases and J gave up 5 bases, with 13 bases separating them.

The chain combines TRBV18 with TRBJ2-2; perhaps TRBD1 as D (5 bases). CDR3 length: 15 residues. V lost 5 bases, J lost 7 bases, and 17 bases lay in between. CDR1 and CDR2 (germline): KGHSH, LQKENI. The CDR3 reads CASSSSGWRYGELFF. The CDR3 nucleotides are TGTGCCAGCTCATCGTCAGGGTGGCGTTACGGGGAGCTGTTTTTT.

The rearrangement links TRBV6-5 to TRBJ1-3, with D hard to call. The CDR3 consists of 14 residues. CDR1 is MNHEY and CDR2 is SVGAGI in the germline V gene. V was trimmed by 0 bases and J by 8 bases, leaving 11 bases between them. DNA for the CDR3: TGTGCCAGCAGTTACTCGGGCGTCGGGGACACCATATATTTT. Encoded protein: CASSYSGVGDTIYF.

The sample holds a few counts of this clone. This CDR3 fails to terminate in the conserved phenylalanine or tryptophan, so it likely reflects a read error. The DNA is left out, because the CDR3 cannot be placed on it with certainty; the CDR3 is given as TCRdb lists it. V usage is TRBV12-2 and J usage is TRBJ1-1. TRBV12-2 is a listed pseudogene. The CDR3 region is 10 residues in length, termini included. The CDR3 here is CASRLLALWL.

V gene TRBV19 combines with J gene TRBJ2-7; 7 nucleotides align to TRBD1. The V gene end was trimmed by 6 bases and the J gene end by 4 bases; junction bases not matched to a gene: 12. The germline gives CDR1 LNHDA, CDR2 SQIVND (reference sequence). This CDR3 is 15 amino acids long. CDR3 sequence reads: CASRIAETGYYEQYF. DNA for the CDR3: TGTGCCAGTAGGATCGCGGAGACAGGGTATTACGAGCAGTACTTC.

CDR3 bases: TGTGCCAGCAGCGGGACAGGGTACAATCAGCCCCAGCATTTT. This codes for CASSGTGYNQPQHF. The chain has TRBV25-1 and TRBJ1-5; 9 bases match TRBD1. Germline V gene data show CDR1 as MGHDK and CDR2 as SYGVNS. The CDR3 runs to 14 residues. The V and J ends lost 6 bases and 3 bases, in that order; junction bases with no gene match: 3.

V is TRBV5-5 and J is TRBJ1-1; D gene uncertain. Germline V CDR1 and CDR2: SGHKS, YYEKEE (reference sequence). The CDR3 sequence is 14 residues long. The V end lost 0 bases, the J end lost 6 bases, and 12 bases lay between the germline ends. CDR3: CASSLEWAYPEAFF. As DNA, the CDR3 is TGTGCCAGCAGCTTGGAATGGGCGTACCCTGAAGCTTTCTTT.

This clone was observed a few times. The chain uses TRBV21-1 and TRBJ2-7; the D segment call TRBD2 is taken from the table without a DNA check. TRBV21-1 is annotated as a pseudogene. CDR3 length: 16 residues. The CDR3 spells CASSMGDEGESYEQYF. For the CDR3, the DNA is TGTGCCAGCAGCATGGGAGATGAGGGAGAGAGCTACGAGCAGTACTTC.

V and J are TRBV5-1 and TRBJ1-1, with 9 nucleotides matching TRBD1. Germline assignment: CDR1 SGHRS and CDR2 YFSETQ. V was pared by 0 bases and J by 5 bases, with 8 bases of the junction left unmatched. This CDR3 has 16 amino acids. The CDR3 nucleotides read TGCGCCAGCAGCTTGGCGACAGGGGGAAAAGTGACTGAAGCTTTCTTT. The encoded protein is CASSLATGGKVTEAFF.

The chain joins TRBV13 to TRBJ2-7, with 11 bases matching TRBD2. The CDR3 has 16 amino acids. CDR1 and CDR2 from the germline V gene are PRHDT and FYEKMQ (reference sequence). V lost 5 bases, J lost 4 bases, and 10 bases stayed unmatched. The CDR3 DNA sequence: TGTGCCAGCAGCCCAGCTAGCGGGAGGACCCAATACGAGCAGTACTTC. As protein: CASSPASGRTQYEQYF. Full variable domain (rest looked up from reference TRBV13 and TRBJ2-7): AAGVIQSPRHLIKEKRETATLKCYPIPRHDTVYWYQQGPGQDPQFLISFYEKMQSDKGSIPDRFSAQQFSDYHSELNMSSLELGDSALYFCASSPASGRTQYEQYFGPGTRLTVT.

This clone was seen only once. V and J are TRBV4-2 and TRBJ2-2, with D perhaps matching TRBD2 (6 bases). CDR3 length: 14 residues. V gave up 5 bases and J gave up 5 bases, with 12 bases separating them. Germline V gene sequence: CDR1 LGHNA, CDR2 YNFKEQ. The CDR3, as DNA: TGTGCCAGCAGCGGAGGGTTGGATACCGGGGAGCTGTTTTTT. Its translation: CASSGGLDTGELFF.

The chain recombines TRBV6-1 with TRBJ1-1; no definite D call. The V and J ends lost 4 bases and 4 bases respectively, with 22 bases between them. This CDR3 spans 17 amino acids. The germline V gene encodes CDR1 MNHNS and CDR2 SASEGT. For the CDR3, the DNA is TGTGCCAGCAGTGGCGGGTTCCGCAATCTGGGTGGCACTGAAGCTTTCTTT. Translating it yields CASSGGFRNLGGTEAFF.

V usage is TRBV29-1 and J usage is TRBJ1-1; 7 bases fit TRBD1. This CDR3 comprises 16 residues. Germline assignment: CDR1 SQVTM and CDR2 ANQGSEA. Losses at the gene ends were 7 bases for V and 4 bases for J; bases not matched to a gene: 18. The CDR3 DNA is TGCAGCGATCTACCGGGACAGAGGGTTACGGTCACTGAAGCTTTCTTT. Amino acid sequence: CSDLPGQRVTVTEAFF.

The chain combines TRBV7-9 with TRBJ1-1, with a tentative D call TRBD1 (5 bases). Germline assignment: CDR1 SEHNR and CDR2 FQNEAQ (reference sequence). Trimming took off 6 bases at V and 10 bases at J, with 21 bases between the two ends. The CDR3 runs to 14 residues. CDR3 coding DNA: TGTGCCAGCAGAGAAGGCCAGGGAGGGAGGCGAGCTTTCTTT. It is translated as CASREGQGGRRAFF. Filled out from reference TRBV7-9 and TRBJ1-1, the complete variable domain reads DTGVSQNPRHKITKRGQNVTFRCDPISEHNRLYWYRQTLGQGPEFLTYFQNEAQLEKSRLLSDRFSAERPKGSFSTLEIQRTEQGDSAMYLCASREGQGGRRAFFGQGTRLTVV.

The V call is TRBV28, the J call TRBJ1-2, with 9 bases fitting TRBD1. J gave up 6 bases and V 6 bases, and 5 bases lay outside the gene matches. Germline V CDR1 and CDR2: MDHEN, SYDVKM. CDR3 length: 13 amino acids. As DNA, the CDR3 is TGTGCCAGCAGCCCGGGACAGGGAGATGGCTACACCTTC. This codes for CASSPGQGDGYTF.

V and J are TRBV13 and TRBJ2-7, with 7 bases matching TRBD2. V was clipped by 5 bases and J by 4 bases; unmatched bases: 11. Germline values: CDR1 PRHDT, CDR2 FYEKMQ (reference sequence). There are 15 residues in the CDR3. As DNA, the CDR3 is TGTGCCAGCAGCGCCCCCACTAGCGCCGGATACGAGCAGTACTTC. It translates to CASSAPTSAGYEQYF.